The rows below give T cell receptor beta chains drawn from one sample of a study of blood T cell repertoires in COVID-19. Sequencing was performed with immunoSEQ multiplex PCR; in TCRdb, only in-frame clones are kept and a portion is missing. Among under 100,000 clones listed, roughly 80% were seen once. Material: peripheral blood. Receptor source: a man aged 55 to 70 with COVID-19, enrolled during active disease. CDR3s include the opening cysteine and the closing phenylalanine or tryptophan. Fields, in order: clone size, J gene, V gene, D gene, CDR3 protein, CDR3 DNA. D genes are given only for firm matches. Part of the rows lack a size; the others show once, few, many or a class for expanded clones.

clone_size: NA
j_call: TRBJ2-5
v_call: TRBV5-4
d_call: NA
cdr3_aa: CASSSYVLQETQYF
cdr3_nt: TGTGCCAGCAGCTCGTACGTCCTACAAGAGACCCAGTACTTC

clone_size: NA
j_call: TRBJ1-1
v_call: TRBV19
d_call: TRBD1
cdr3_aa: CASKTGGSNTEAFF
cdr3_nt: TGTGCCAGTAAAACAGGGGGATCGAACACTGAAGCTTTCTTT

clone_size: NA
j_call: TRBJ2-3
v_call: TRBV5-4
d_call: TRBD1
cdr3_aa: CASSPRPGGSTDTQYF
cdr3_nt: TGTGCCAGCAGCCCCAGACCAGGGGGCAGTACAGATACGCAGTATTTT

clone_size: once
j_call: TRBJ1-5
v_call: TRBV6-2/TRBV6-3
d_call: TRBD1
cdr3_aa: CASSYSGTGWVQPQHF
cdr3_nt: TGTGCCAGCAGTTACTCCGGGACAGGGTGGGTTCAGCCCCAGCATTTT

clone_size: NA
j_call: TRBJ1-5
v_call: TRBV11-2
d_call: TRBD1
cdr3_aa: CASSSSDRGGDQPQHF
cdr3_nt: TGTGCCAGCAGCTCGTCAGACAGGGGGGGAGATCAGCCCCAGCATTTT

clone_size: NA
j_call: TRBJ1-2
v_call: TRBV9
d_call: NA
cdr3_aa: CASSGGSGGYTF
cdr3_nt: TGTGCCAGCAGCGGGGGCTCGGGTGGCTACACCTTC

clone_size: NA
j_call: TRBJ1-2
v_call: TRBV5-3
d_call: NA
cdr3_aa: CARSLSPRGNYGYTF
cdr3_nt: TGTGCCAGAAGCCTGAGCCCCAGGGGAAACTATGGCTACACCTTC

clone_size: NA
j_call: TRBJ1-5
v_call: TRBV29-1
d_call: NA
cdr3_aa: CSVVFTDSNQPQHF
cdr3_nt: TGCAGCGTTGTCTTTACAGATAGCAATCAGCCCCAGCATTTT

clone_size: NA
j_call: TRBJ1-1
v_call: TRBV18
d_call: TRBD1
cdr3_aa: CASSLGTGGNTEAFF
cdr3_nt: TGTGCCAGCTCACTCGGGACAGGGGGCAATACTGAAGCTTTCTTT

clone_size: once
j_call: TRBJ1-1
v_call: TRBV28
d_call: NA
cdr3_aa: CASTPGTISITEAFF
cdr3_nt: TGTGCCAGCACCCCTGGGACAATTTCGATCACTGAAGCTTTCTTT

clone_size: NA
j_call: TRBJ1-2
v_call: TRBV6-1
d_call: NA
cdr3_aa: CASSEAGAEGWYGYTF
cdr3_nt: TGTGCCAGCAGTGAAGCGGGGGCCGAGGGTTGGTATGGCTACACCTTC

clone_size: NA
j_call: TRBJ1-1
v_call: TRBV6-5
d_call: TRBD1
cdr3_aa: CASSYLDRPEAFF
cdr3_nt: TGTGCCAGCAGTTACTTGGACAGGCCCGAAGCTTTCTTT